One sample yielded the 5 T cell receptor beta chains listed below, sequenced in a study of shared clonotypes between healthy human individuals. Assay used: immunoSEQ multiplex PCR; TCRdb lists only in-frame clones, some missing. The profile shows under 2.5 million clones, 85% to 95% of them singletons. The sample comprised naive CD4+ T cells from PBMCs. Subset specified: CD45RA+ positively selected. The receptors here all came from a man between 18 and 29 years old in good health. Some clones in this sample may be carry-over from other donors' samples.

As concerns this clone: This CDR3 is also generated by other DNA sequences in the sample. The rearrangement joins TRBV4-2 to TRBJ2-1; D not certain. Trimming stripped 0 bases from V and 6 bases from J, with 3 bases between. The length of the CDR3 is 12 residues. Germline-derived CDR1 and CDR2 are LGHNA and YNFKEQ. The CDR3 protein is CASSQDVNEQFF. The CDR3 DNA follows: TGTGCCAGCAGCCAAGATGTCAATGAGCAGTTCTTC.

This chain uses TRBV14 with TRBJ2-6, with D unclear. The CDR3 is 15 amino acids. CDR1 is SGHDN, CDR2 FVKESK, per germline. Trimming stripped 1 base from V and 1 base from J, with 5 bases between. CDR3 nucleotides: TGTGCCAGCAGCCAAGGGGCGTCTGGGGCCAACGTCCTGACTTTC. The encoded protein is CASSQGASGANVLTF.

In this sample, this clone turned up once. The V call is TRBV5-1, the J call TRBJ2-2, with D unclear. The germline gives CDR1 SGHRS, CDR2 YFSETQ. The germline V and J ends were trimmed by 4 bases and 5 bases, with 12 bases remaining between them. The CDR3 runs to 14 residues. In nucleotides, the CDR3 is TGCGCCAGCAGCCCCCTGGGAAGGACCGGGGAGCTGTTTTTT. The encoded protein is CASSPLGRTGELFF.

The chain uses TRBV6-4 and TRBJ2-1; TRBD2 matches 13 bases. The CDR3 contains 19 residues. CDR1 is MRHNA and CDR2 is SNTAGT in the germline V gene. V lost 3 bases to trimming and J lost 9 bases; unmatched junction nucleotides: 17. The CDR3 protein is CASSDSSGTSGIREGEQFF. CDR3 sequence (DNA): TGTGCCAGCAGTGATTCCTCAGGGACTAGCGGGATACGGGAGGGTGAGCAGTTCTTC.

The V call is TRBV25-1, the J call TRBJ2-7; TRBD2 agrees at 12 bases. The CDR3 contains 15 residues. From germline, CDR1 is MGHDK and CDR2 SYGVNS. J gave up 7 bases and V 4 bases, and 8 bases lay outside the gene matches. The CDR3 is CASSAGLAGSGEQYF. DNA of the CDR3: TGTGCCAGCAGTGCGGGACTAGCGGGCTCGGGGGAGCAGTACTTC.